These 25 T cell receptor beta chains were all obtained from the same sample, sequenced in a study of tumor-infiltrating lymphocytes in primary liver carcinoma. Joint extraction of RNA and DNA used about 17-31 mg of bulk tissue that was unsorted. The authors made TCR beta cDNA from about 500 ng total RNA with a constant-region primer. Three-round nested multiplex PCR performed with slightly modified ARM-PCR produced the TCR beta libraries. The first two PCR rounds, roughly 11 cycles each, used TRBV1-TRBV30 forward primers and a C-beta reverse primer. TCRdb re-called the multiplex PCR reads with MiXCR, one entry per CDR3 protein. The sample contains over 95,000 distinct CDR3 sequences, around three quarters of which appear only once. The sample taken for sequencing was liver tumor tissue from sampling region 5. This sample's subset: tumor region T5, tumor centre. The receptors come from an older woman with primary liver carcinoma and hepatitis B virus infection.

As for this clonotype: At one end the junction does not follow the germline gene, possibly because of a read error. This chain uses TRBV28 with TRBJ1-5, with D unresolved. Germline CDR1 MDHEN, CDR2 SYDVKM. The length of the CDR3 is 16 residues. CDR3 sequence: CATLLFRGVSNQPQQF. The CDR3 DNA follows: TGTGCCACCCTACTTTTTCGGGGAGTTAGCAATCAGCCCCAGCAGTTT.

In this sample, this clonotype turned up once. The chain uses TRBV4-1 and TRBJ2-3, with D uncertain. V lost 3 bases and J 7 bases, leaving 14 bases between the germline ends. The CDR3 runs to 14 residues. Germline V gene sequence: CDR1 MGHRA, CDR2 YSYEKL. This CDR3 is CASSQTIVINTQYF. DNA for the CDR3: TGCGCCAGCAGCCAGACGATCGTAATAAATACGCAGTATTTT.

For this clonotype: This is likely a read error, given that the CDR3 carries no conserved phenylalanine or tryptophan at its end. The J gene is TRBJ2-1, the V gene TRBV5-4, with 7 nucleotides matching TRBD2. The germline V gene encodes CDR1 SGHNT and CDR2 YYREEE (reference sequence). J lost 1 base, V lost 4 bases, and 8 bases had no gene match. The CDR3 is 16 residues long. The DNA for the CDR3 is TGTGCCAGCAGCCCGGGAGCGGGGAGTTCCTACAATGAGCAGTTCTAC. Translated, it gives CASSPGAGSSYNEQFY.

The rearrangement joins TRBV11-2 to TRBJ2-3, with unresolved D. The CDR3 length is 14 residues. Trimming left V 1 base short and J 5 bases short, with 10 bases between. Germline lookup yields CDR1 SGHAT and CDR2 FQNNGV. DNA for the CDR3: TGTGCCAGCAGCTTAGTTCTACAACAAGATACGCAGTATTTT. This translates into CASSLVLQQDTQYF.

This chain joins TRBV6-1 and TRBJ2-1; D is tentatively TRBD1 or TRBD2 (5 bases each). CDR3 size: 16 residues. V lost 7 bases and J lost 7, with 23 bases in between. CDR1 MNHNS and CDR2 SASEGT come from the germline V gene. The CDR3 spells CASTFPGNGTGNEQFF. In DNA form, the CDR3 reads TGTGCCAGCACCTTCCCTGGGAACGGGACGGGAAATGAGCAGTTCTTC.

The table lists this clonotype with many counts. J is TRBJ2-2 and V is TRBV10-3; D is tentatively TRBD1 or TRBD2 (5 bases each). The CDR3 loop spans 14 amino acids. The germline V gene has CDR1 ENHRY and CDR2 SYGVKD. V was pared by 10 bases and J by 3 bases, with 15 bases between. CDR3 DNA: TGTGCCACTCGGGGCCTTGTGGACACCGGGGAGCTGTTTTTT. Its translation: CATRGLVDTGELFF.

About this clonotype itself: This could be a read error, since a much larger clone is one nucleotide away. V gene TRBV7-9 combines with J gene TRBJ2-3; no clear D. Germline values: CDR1 SEHNR, CDR2 FQNEAQ (reference sequence). The CDR3 has 14 residues. The CDR3 here is CAGSLVADTDTQYF. In nucleotides, the CDR3 is TGTGCCGGCAGCTTAGTGGCAGACACAGATACGCAGTATTTT.

Regarding this clonotype: The CDR3 end shows no conserved phenylalanine or tryptophan, and so a read error is likely. V is TRBV6-5 and J is TRBJ2-5; D is tentatively TRBD1 or TRBD2 (5 bases each). The CDR3 is 14 amino acids. CDR1 and CDR2 from the germline V gene are MNHEY and SVGAGI. The CDR3 sequence: CTSRDTRRQETQYY. CDR3 nucleotides: TGTACCAGCAGGGATACTAGACGTCAAGAGACCCAGTACTAC.

This clonotype was seen more than once but under ten times. This chain joins TRBV9 and TRBJ2-1, with TRBD2 identical over 10 bases. Germline trimming cut 4 bases from V and 4 bases from J; bases unmatched to any gene: 8. Germline loops: CDR1 SGDLS, CDR2 YYNGEE. The CDR3 extends over 16 amino acids. CDR3 sequence: CASSLTLAGDYNEQFF. In DNA, the CDR3 is TGTGCCAGCAGCCTAACGCTAGCGGGAGATTACAATGAGCAGTTCTTC.

Comments on this clonotype: The conserved phenylalanine or tryptophan is not found at the CDR3 terminus, so this likely reflects a read error. Because the CDR3's place on the DNA is in doubt, the DNA is left out and the CDR3 is given as listed by TCRdb. This chain joins TRBV11-2 and TRBJ2-1. Germline-derived CDR1 and CDR2 are SGHAT and FQNNGV. The CDR3 length equals 17 residues, ends included. This CDR3 reads CASSLVATAGRPVEQIL.

To note about this clonotype: The CDR3 carries no conserved terminal phenylalanine or tryptophan, so it likely arises from a read error. The chain is built from TRBV11-3 and TRBJ2-7; possibly TRBD1 for D (5 bases). The CDR3 runs 13 residues. CDR1 is SGHNT, CDR2 YENEEA, per germline. This CDR3 is CTSSPQVAYEQYI. CDR3 coding DNA: TGTACCAGCAGCCCACAGGTTGCCTACGAGCAGTACATC.

This clonotype has only a few counts. A much larger clone differs from this one at a single base, so this may be a read error. The chain combines TRBV28 with TRBJ2-7; 11 bases are shared with TRBD2. The length of the CDR3 is 15 residues. The V segment lost 7 bases and the J segment 5 bases; nucleotides outside the gene matches: 10. Germline CDR1 MDHEN, CDR2 SYDVKM. The CDR3 loop reads CASINRLAGTNEQYF. CDR3 bases: TGTGCCAGCATCAACAGACTAGCGGGGACTAACGAGCAGTACTTC. Full variable domain (outside the CDR3, taken from reference TRBV28 and TRBJ2-7): DVKVTQSSRYLVKRTGEKVFLECVQDMDHENMFWYRQDPGLGLRLIYFSYDVKMKEKGDIPEGYSVSREKKERFSLILESASTNQTSMYLCASINRLAGTNEQYFGPGTRLTVT.

The chain carries TRBV11-2 and TRBJ2-1, with a tentative D call TRBD2 (6 bases). V dropped 5 bases and J dropped 4 bases, with 15 bases sitting between them. This CDR3 is 15 amino acids long. CDR1 is SGHAT and CDR2 is FQNNGV in the germline V gene. This CDR3 is CASSRTNYGYNEQFF. CDR3 coding DNA: TGTGCCAGCAGCAGGACTAACTATGGGTACAATGAGCAGTTCTTC.

Points on this clonotype: A clone one base away is much larger, so this may be a read error. V usage is TRBV10-3 and J usage is TRBJ2-7; D is possibly TRBD2 (5 bases). Trimming left V 3 bases short and J 2 bases short, with 11 bases between. Germline-derived CDR1 and CDR2 are ENHRY and SYGVKD. This CDR3 region has 14 residues. The CDR3, as DNA: TGTGCCATCAGTGATTTTGAGAGGGCCTACGAGCAGTACTTC. As protein: CAISDFERAYEQYF.

For this clonotype: This may arise from a read error, as a much more abundant clone is one base away. The chain joins TRBV10-2 to TRBJ2-5; perhaps TRBD2 as D (6 bases). Between the trimmed V and J ends, which lost 4 bases and 4 bases, there was a span of 16 bases. Germline-derived CDR1 and CDR2 are WSHSY and SAAADI. The CDR3 sequence is 15 residues long. The CDR3 spells CASSGRENLRETQYF. CDR3 DNA: TGCGCCAGCAGTGGGAGGGAGAACCTACGAGAGACCCAGTACTTC.

In this sample, this clonotype turned up many times. The rearrangement joins TRBV4-1 to TRBJ1-3, with no clear D. Trimming removed 1 base at V and 7 bases at J, with 2 bases between. CDR3 size: 11 residues. Germline CDR1 and CDR2: MGHRA and YSYEKL. The CDR3 DNA reads TGCGCCAGCAGCCAAGGGAACACCATATATTTT. Protein product: CASSQGNTIYF.

This clonotype was recorded at least ten times. The J gene is TRBJ2-7, the V gene TRBV5-4, with 7 bases that match TRBD2. The CDR3 runs to 14 residues. Germline values: CDR1 SGHNT, CDR2 YYREEE (reference sequence). Losses at the gene ends were 2 bases for V and 2 bases for J; bases not matched to a gene: 4. Here the CDR3 reads CASSFGGGTYEQYF. The CDR3 DNA is TGTGCCAGCAGCTTTGGCGGGGGTACCTACGAGCAGTACTTC.

This clonotype was detected ten times or more. This rearrangement joins TRBV29-1 to TRBJ1-2, with D unclear. CDR1 and CDR2 from the germline V gene are SQVTM and ANQGSEA. CDR3 size: 12 residues. V was clipped by 4 bases and J by 3 bases, with 9 bases between them. The CDR3 nucleotides read TGCAGCGTTGCAAGGGCGTACTATGGCTACACCTTC. Translation: CSVARAYYGYTF. Full variable domain (remainder filled in from reference TRBV29-1 and TRBJ1-2): SAVISQKPSRDICQRGTSLTIQCQVDSQVTMMFWYRQQPGQSLTLIATANQGSEATYESGFVIDKFPISRPNLTFSTLTVSNMSPEDSSIYLCSVARAYYGYTFGSGTRLTVV.

On this clonotype itself: This may arise from a read error, as a much more abundant clone is one base away. The chain has TRBV5-6 and TRBJ2-2, with 12 bases fitting TRBD1. The CDR3 has 17 amino acids. Looked up from germline, CDR1 is SGHDT and CDR2 is YYEEEE. CDR3 sequence reads: CASSPSSGTGGSGEPFF. The CDR3 DNA sequence: TGTGCCAGCAGCCCTTCCTCCGGGACAGGGGGCAGCGGGGAGCCGTTTTTT.

The chain carries TRBV12-3 or TRBV12-4 and TRBJ2-3, with 14 bases aligning to TRBD2. The CDR3 sequence is 16 residues long. The CDR3 reads CASGLSGTSGSYTQYF. Here the CDR3 DNA reads TGTGCTAGCGGTCTTTCCGGGACTAGCGGGAGTTATACGCAGTATTTT.

About this clonotype: A junction boundary mismatches the germline segment, possibly from a read error. The chain combines TRBV4-2 with TRBJ2-7, with 9 nucleotides matching TRBD1. CDR1 is LGHNA, CDR2 YNFKEQ, per germline. CDR3 size: 17 residues. Here the CDR3 DNA reads TGTGCCAGTAGCCAAGATCCCCTGGGACAGGGTGGTTACGAGCAGTACTTC. Amino acid sequence: CASSQDPLGQGGYEQYF.

The V and J genes are TRBV12-3 or TRBV12-4 and TRBJ2-1, with 7 nucleotides matching TRBD2. V dropped 4 bases and J dropped 7; count of bases not matched to a gene: 7. This CDR3 is 14 amino acids long. The CDR3 here is CASSSSGGENEQFF. CDR3 coding DNA: TGTGCCAGCAGTTCCTCTGGGGGGGAAAATGAGCAGTTCTTC.

To note about this clonotype: A read error is possible here, since a much larger clone lies one base away. Since the CDR3 does not end with the conserved phenylalanine or tryptophan, this likely comes from a read error. It is unclear where the CDR3 begins or ends on the DNA, so no DNA is shown, and the CDR3 is as TCRdb lists it. This chain joins TRBV12-3 or TRBV12-4 and TRBJ2-7; TRBD1 is taken as the D call from the table, unchecked against the DNA. The CDR3 spans 11 residues, counting both ends. The CDR3 sequence is CASSLDRGIYS.

Regarding this clonotype: One junction end does not reproduce the germline sequence, and a read error may be involved. The chain employs TRBV11-2 and TRBJ1-2; D unclear. The CDR3 totals 15 residues. Germline assignment: CDR1 SGHAT and CDR2 FQNNGV. The CDR3 DNA reads as TGTGCAAGCAGCTTAGATCCGGGAGCAACCTATGGGTACACCTTC. Its translation: CASSLDPGATYGYTF.

This clonotype turned up a few times. Given a much more abundant clone one base away, this may be a read error. The chain is built from TRBV6-1 and TRBJ2-2, with D possibly being TRBD2 (5 bases). CDR3 length: 15 amino acids. Looked up from germline, CDR1 is MNHNS and CDR2 is SASEGT. The CDR3 loop is CASGVTWVKPGELLF. CDR3 bases: TGTGCCAGCGGAGTCACATGGGTAAAACCCGGGGAGCTGCTTTTT.